This TCR beta chain is drawn from a study of blood T cell repertoires in COVID-19. In the study overall: Both acute and convalescent COVID-19 samples were obtained from the United States, Italy and Spain. PBMCs, B-cell-depleted T cells, or T cells were the source of the cDNA or gDNA that made up the material.

The CDR3 length is 13 residues. CDR1 and CDR2 (germline): SGDLS, YYNGEE. V gave up 0 bases and J gave up 8 bases, with 9 bases separating them. Original processing notes: Amplification with reference gene primers provided the estimates of nucleated cell counts. The table came from immunoSEQ multiplex PCR; TCRdb's copy has only in-frame clones and leaves some out. That table is the source of V, J and clone size, and D and trimming were worked out from the DNA. The table includes 40,000 to 45,000 clones, approximately 73% detected once. This chain uses TRBV9 with TRBJ1-3; D might be TRBD1 (6 bases). The sequence derives from a man older than 75 with acute or convalescent COVID-19. The sequenced sample consisted of peripheral blood. The CDR3 DNA reads TGTGCCAGCAGCGTAGGTGCAGGGGACACCATATATTTT. Protein sequence: CASSVGAGDTIYF.